This T cell receptor beta chain emerged from a study of robustness of blood B and T cell sequencing (dated by TCRdb to about 2018). Describing the broader study: The study aimed to determine how much peripheral blood is needed to reliably characterize an individual's TCRbeta and IgG repertoires. In each of the roughly nine independently drawn blood samples, TCRbeta and IgG repertoires were quantified. Two replicate TCRbeta cDNA libraries were prepared from one shared RNA pool from a single 10 ml draw, serving as technical replicates. Broader findings and caveats from the paper: A full plateau was not reached by TCRbeta rarefaction curves, suggesting under-sequencing or many low-abundance clonotypes. EDTA tubes required immediate fractionation, limiting use in multi-site collections. No improvement in the overlap of rare TCRbeta clonotypes was observed when tubes were pooled, implying that much larger blood volumes would be needed for rare TCRbeta clonotypes to be captured. Every single 10 ml sample contained the 1,000 most abundant TCRbeta clonotypes from the pooled draws. When 3 or 4 tubes (about 27-45 ml blood) were combined, saturation was approached in coverage of the top 10,000 TCRbeta clonotypes. Across technical replicate libraries, almost 95% of the top 10,000 TCRbeta clonotypes in one library were also found in the other. Evidence of cross-contamination, likely resulting from batch processing, was observed in one pair of TCRbeta libraries, and the UMI-sequence pairs shared between the two libraries were removed.

The junction shows trimming of 4 bases on V and 4 bases on J, and the gene matches do not reach 8 bases of it. CDR1 and CDR2 are read off the germline V gene as MDHEN and SYDVKM. The CDR3 has 15 amino acids, counting the end cysteine and phenylalanine. Left in the record is the CDR3 DNA by itself, 45 bases read in frame from the first base. This clonotype was picked up a small number of times. Which antigen it targets is not known. The record has no base qualities; no much larger clone is one base away. The method behind the library was PCR. TCRdb shows the sequencer as Illumina MiSeq. SMARTScribe reverse transcriptase and a 5' template-switch oligo, by which a universal priming site was added, were used for cDNA synthesis. The template-switch oligo carried a 12-nucleotide random unique molecular identifier (UMI) that tagged each cDNA molecule. During reverse transcription, chain-specific reverse primers targeted TCRbeta transcripts. Leftover template-switch adapters were removed by uracil DNA glycosylase treatment, and cDNA was purified using a Qiagen MinElute kit. For the first PCR, KAPA HiFi HotStart ReadyMix was used for around 25 cycles, with amplification split across four 50 ul reactions containing step-out primers. Before any further amplification, the products of the first-round PCR were gel-purified. Illumina Nextera adapters were added in a second approximately 8-cycle PCR, after which libraries were purified and pooled. A 50-nucleotide 5' read captured the UMI barcode for each TCRbeta molecule. The study's processing was this. The MIGEC toolkit was used to group reads by UMI into consensus reads. PEAR was used to merge forward and reverse consensus reads, producing the final reads. A custom decontamination script removed identical UMI-sequence pairs shared across libraries, treating them as cross-sample contamination. V(D)J assignment and CDR3 extraction were performed with MIGMAP, a wrapper around IgBLAST. A TCR clonotype was defined by an identical V gene, J gene and CDR3 amino acid sequence; no sequencing was done for CDR1 and CDR2. Clones were called with MiXCR by TCRdb after fastp trimmed the public reads at Q25, and only in-frame beta chains were retained. Rows matching on CDR3 protein sequence are summarized as one entry with the most common DNA and genes. TCRdb, not the authors, supplied the V and J calls. A total of about 1,900 distinct CDR3 sequences appear in this sample, roughly two thirds of them only once. Around 45% of the sample goes to the ten largest clones.

TCRbeta repertoires were quantified from mRNA rather than genomic DNA, which captures expressed receptors. Without cell sorting, buffy coat leukocytes were collected into Trizol, and RNA was extracted using the Direct-zol RNA MiniPrep Plus kit. EDTA blood tubes were centrifuged immediately at 4°C to separate plasma, buffy coat and red blood cells. The chain employs TRBV28 and TRBJ1-2; 8 of the junction bases match TRBD1. Specimen: peripheral blood. This sequence was found in a human donor in good health. Here is the DNA: TGTGCCAGCAGTTCTCCAGGGGGCGCGGGCTATGGCTACACCTTC. Its protein is CASSSPGGAGYGYTF.